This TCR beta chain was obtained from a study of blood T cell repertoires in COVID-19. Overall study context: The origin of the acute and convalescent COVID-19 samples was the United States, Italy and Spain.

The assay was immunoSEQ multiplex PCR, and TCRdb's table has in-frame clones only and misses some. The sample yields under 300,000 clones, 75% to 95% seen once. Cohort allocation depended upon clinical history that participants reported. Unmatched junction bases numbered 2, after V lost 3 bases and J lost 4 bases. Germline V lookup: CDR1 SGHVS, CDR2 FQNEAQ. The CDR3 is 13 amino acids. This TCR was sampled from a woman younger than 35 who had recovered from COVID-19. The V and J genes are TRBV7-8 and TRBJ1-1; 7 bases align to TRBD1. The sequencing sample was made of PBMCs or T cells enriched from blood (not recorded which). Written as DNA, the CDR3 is TGTGCCAGCAGCTTCCGGACAGGCACTGAAGCTTTCTTT. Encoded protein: CASSFRTGTEAFF.